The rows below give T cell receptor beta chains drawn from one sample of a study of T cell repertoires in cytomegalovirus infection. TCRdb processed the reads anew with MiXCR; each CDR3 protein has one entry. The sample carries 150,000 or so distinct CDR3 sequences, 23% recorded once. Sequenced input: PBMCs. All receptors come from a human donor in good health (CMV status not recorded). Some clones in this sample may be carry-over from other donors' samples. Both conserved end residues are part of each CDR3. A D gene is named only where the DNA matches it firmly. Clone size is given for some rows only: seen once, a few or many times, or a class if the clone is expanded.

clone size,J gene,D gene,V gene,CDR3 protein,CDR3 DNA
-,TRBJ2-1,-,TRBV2,CASSPLGIEQFF,TGTGCCAGCAGCCCCTTGGGCATTGAGCAGTTCTTC
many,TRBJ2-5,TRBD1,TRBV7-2,CASSLERRGQGTQYF,TGTGCCAGCAGCTTAGAACGAAGGGGGCAGGGGACCCAGTACTTC
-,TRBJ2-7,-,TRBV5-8,CASSLFISSYEQYF,TGTGCCAGCAGCTTGTTTATCAGTTCCTACGAGCAGTACTTC
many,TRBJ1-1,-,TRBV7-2,CASSPDTLNTEAFF,TGTGCCAGCAGCCCGGATACCCTGAACACTGAAGCTTTCTTT
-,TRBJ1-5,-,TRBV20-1,CSARERRWGSNQPQHF,TGCAGTGCTAGAGAACGGCGGTGGGGAAGCAATCAGCCCCAGCATTTT
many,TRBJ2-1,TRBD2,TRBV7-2,CASSRTAGGAYNEQFF,TGTGCCAGCAGCCGGACGGCCGGGGGGGCCTACAATGAGCAGTTCTTC
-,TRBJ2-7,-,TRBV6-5,CASQKDTRYEQYF,TGTGCCAGCCAGAAGGATACCCGATACGAGCAGTACTTC
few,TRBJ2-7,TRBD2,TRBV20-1,CSARALAGDYEQYF,TGCAGTGCTAGAGCGCTAGCGGGGGACTACGAGCAGTACTTC
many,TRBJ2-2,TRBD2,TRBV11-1,CASSPRLAGVNTGELFF,TGTGCCAGCAGCCCACGGCTAGCGGGGGTTAACACCGGGGAGCTGTTTTTT
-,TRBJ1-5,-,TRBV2,CASSFVGFGESNQPQHF,TGTGCCAGCAGTTTTGTAGGTTTCGGTGAAAGCAATCAGCCCCAGCATTTT
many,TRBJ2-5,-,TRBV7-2,CASSLGGGAYQETQYF,TGTGCCAGCAGCTTAGGTGGGGGGGCATACCAAGAGACCCAGTACTTC
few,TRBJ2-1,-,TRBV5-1,CASSLGPQGTNEQFF,TGCGCCAGCAGCTTGGGGCCCCAGGGTACCAATGAGCAGTTCTTC
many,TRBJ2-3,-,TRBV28,CASSFETGLATDTQYF,TGTGCCAGCAGTTTTGAAACGGGCCTAGCCACAGATACGCAGTATTTT
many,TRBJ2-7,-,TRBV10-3,CAIKDGSSYEQYF,TGTGCCATCAAGGATGGGAGCTCCTACGAGCAGTACTTC
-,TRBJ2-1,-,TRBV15,CATSNRRETGEQFF,TGTGCCACCAGCAACCGGAGGGAAACGGGTGAGCAGTTCTTC
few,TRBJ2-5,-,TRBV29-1,CSVEGRRLQETQYF,TGCAGCGTGGAGGGACGGCGCCTACAAGAGACCCAGTACTTC
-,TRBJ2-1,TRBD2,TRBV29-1,CSVEKTSGRSSEQFF,TGCAGCGTTGAAAAGACTAGCGGGAGGAGTAGTGAGCAGTTCTTC
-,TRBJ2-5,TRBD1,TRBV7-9,CASSAYRGIGETQYF,TGTGCCAGCAGCGCCTACAGGGGGATAGGAGAGACCCAGTACTTC
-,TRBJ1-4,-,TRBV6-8,CASSPRDSDQEKLFF,TGTGCCAGCAGTCCCCGGGACTCTGATCAAGAAAAACTGTTTTTT
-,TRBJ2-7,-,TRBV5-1,CASSLDGTYEQYF,TGCGCCAGCAGCTTGGACGGTACCTACGAGCAGTACTTC
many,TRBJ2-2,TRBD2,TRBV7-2,CASSRGGFTGELFF,TGTGCCAGCAGCCGGGGGGGGTTCACCGGGGAGCTGTTTTTT
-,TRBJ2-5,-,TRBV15,CATSRVGNLETQYF,TGTGCCACCAGCAGAGTTGGGAATTTAGAGACCCAGTACTTC
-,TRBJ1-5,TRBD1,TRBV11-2,CASSLDRDQPQHF,TGTGCCAGCAGCCTAGACAGGGATCAGCCCCAGCATTTT
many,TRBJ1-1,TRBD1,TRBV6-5,CASRRRQGSVNTEAFF,TGTGCCAGCAGGCGCCGACAGGGATCGGTGAACACTGAAGCTTTCTTT